The sequence of this T cell receptor (beta chain) was determined in a study of T cell repertoires and Cas9 in healthy adults. Study at large: CD4 and CD8 compartments: SpCas9-reactive T cells profiled for potency, cytotoxicity, lineage. Overall study findings and caveats: Reportedly, SpCas9-reactive effector T cell proliferation and function were mitigated by SpCas9-reactive Tregs in vitro.

Using immunoSEQ multiplex PCR, the repertoire was profiled, and TCRdb retains in-frame clones only, with some absent. The sample comprises about 14,000 clones, roughly 87% of which are singletons, and approximately 1.6% rests with the top ten. In regard to this clone: What it binds is unknown.

J was trimmed by 0 bases and V by 5 bases; bases with no gene match: 23. The CDR3 contains 22 residues. CDR1 and CDR2 (germline): LNHDA, SQIVND (reference sequence). This chain connects TRBV19 to TRBJ1-5; 9 nucleotides align to TRBD1. The sequence was collected from a human donor in good health. Material: Tregs (CD4+, CD25+, CD127-, CD137-, CD154-) from PBMCs; culture status not recorded. The CDR3 loop is CASSPSSRWTGVDPHSNQPQHF. CDR3 nucleotide sequence: TGTGCCAGTAGTCCCAGCTCGCGGTGGACAGGGGTAGACCCACATAGCAATCAGCCCCAGCATTTT. Full variable domain (outside the CDR3, taken from reference TRBV19 and TRBJ1-5): DGGITQSPKYLFRKEGQNVTLSCEQNLNHDAMYWYRQDPGQGLRLIYYSQIVNDFQKGDIAEGYSVSREKKESFPLTVTSAQKNPTAFYLCASSPSSRWTGVDPHSNQPQHFGDGTRLSIL.